The rows below give T cell receptor beta chains drawn from one sample of a study of T cells in localized non-small cell lung cancer. The assay was immunoSEQ multiplex PCR, and TCRdb's table has in-frame clones only and misses some. The profile covers about 78,000 clones, with 84% appearing a single time and 2.8% taken by the ten largest. The sequencing here drew on peripheral blood, taken before any cancer treatment. These receptors were taken from a man aged 40 to 70 with stage I lung adenocarcinoma. The CDR3 runs from the conserved cysteine through the conserved F or W. The order of the fields is D gene, clone size, V gene, J gene, CDR3 DNA, CDR3 protein. D genes are given only for firm matches. Clone size is stated in some rows and not others, as once, few, many or a class when expanded.

d_call: TRBD2
clone_size: .
v_call: TRBV19
j_call: TRBJ2-3
cdr3_nt: TGTGCCAGTAGTACCCGACTAGCGGGAGCCGACACAGATACGCAGTATTTT
cdr3_aa: CASSTRLAGADTDTQYF

d_call: TRBD2
clone_size: .
v_call: TRBV19
j_call: TRBJ2-5
cdr3_nt: TGTGCCAGTAGTATAGGGACTAGCAGATGGAACTTC
cdr3_aa: CASSIGTSRWNF

d_call: .
clone_size: .
v_call: TRBV18
j_call: TRBJ1-2
cdr3_nt: TGTGCCAGCTCACCAGATTGGCAGGGTGGCGACTATGGCTACACCTTC
cdr3_aa: CASSPDWQGGDYGYTF

d_call: .
clone_size: once
v_call: TRBV6-5
j_call: TRBJ2-7
cdr3_nt: TGTGCCAGCAGCGCAGGGTACGAGCAGTACTTC
cdr3_aa: CASSAGYEQYF

d_call: .
clone_size: .
v_call: TRBV7-6
j_call: TRBJ2-2
cdr3_nt: TGTGCCAGCAGTCCTACCAGGACAGATACCGGGGAGCTGTTTTTT
cdr3_aa: CASSPTRTDTGELFF

d_call: .
clone_size: once
v_call: TRBV6-1
j_call: TRBJ2-7
cdr3_nt: TGTGCCAGCCAGAGGGGCTCCTACGAGCAGTACTTC
cdr3_aa: CASQRGSYEQYF

d_call: TRBD1
clone_size: .
v_call: TRBV29-1
j_call: TRBJ1-4
cdr3_nt: TGCAGCGTCGGGACAGGGGATGAAAAACTGTTTTTT
cdr3_aa: CSVGTGDEKLFF

d_call: .
clone_size: .
v_call: TRBV28
j_call: TRBJ2-3
cdr3_nt: TGTGCCAGCAGTTTAAGGACCTATACGCAGTATTTT
cdr3_aa: CASSLRTYTQYF

d_call: .
clone_size: .
v_call: TRBV11-2
j_call: TRBJ2-3
cdr3_nt: TGTGCCAGCAGCTTATACTCTGCGCGGGGGCGCACAGATACGCAGTATTTT
cdr3_aa: CASSLYSARGRTDTQYF

d_call: .
clone_size: .
v_call: TRBV2
j_call: TRBJ2-7
cdr3_nt: TGTGCCAGCAGGAGGGACTGGAGCTCCTACGAGCAGTACTTC
cdr3_aa: CASRRDWSSYEQYF

d_call: .
clone_size: few
v_call: TRBV11-3
j_call: TRBJ2-1
cdr3_nt: TGTGCCAGCAGCTATCGGAGAGGATTCGAGCAGTTCTTC
cdr3_aa: CASSYRRGFEQFF

d_call: .
clone_size: .
v_call: TRBV9
j_call: TRBJ2-3
cdr3_nt: TGTGCCAGCAGCGTAGCTCCAGCCCCTGATACGCAGTATTTT
cdr3_aa: CASSVAPAPDTQYF

d_call: TRBD2
clone_size: once
v_call: TRBV30
j_call: TRBJ2-5
cdr3_nt: TGTGCCTGGAGACTAGCGGGGCAAGAGACCCAGTACTTC
cdr3_aa: CAWRLAGQETQYF

d_call: TRBD2
clone_size: .
v_call: TRBV7-3
j_call: TRBJ2-7
cdr3_nt: TGTGCCAGCAGCTTAGTTCCCACTAGCGGGTCGAACGGCGAGCAGTACTTC
cdr3_aa: CASSLVPTSGSNGEQYF